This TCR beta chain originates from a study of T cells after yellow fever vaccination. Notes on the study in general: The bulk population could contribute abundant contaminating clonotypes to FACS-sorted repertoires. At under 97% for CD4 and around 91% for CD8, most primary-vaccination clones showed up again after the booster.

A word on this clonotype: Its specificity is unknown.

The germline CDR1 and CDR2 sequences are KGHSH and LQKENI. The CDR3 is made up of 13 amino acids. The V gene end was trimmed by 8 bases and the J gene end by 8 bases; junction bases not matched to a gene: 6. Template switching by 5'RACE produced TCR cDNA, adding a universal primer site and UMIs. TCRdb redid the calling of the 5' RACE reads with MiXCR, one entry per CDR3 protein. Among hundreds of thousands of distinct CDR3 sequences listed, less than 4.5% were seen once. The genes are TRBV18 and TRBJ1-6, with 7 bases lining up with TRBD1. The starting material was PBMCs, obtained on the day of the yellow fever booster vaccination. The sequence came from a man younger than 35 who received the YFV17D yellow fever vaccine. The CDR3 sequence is CASHLDRDSPLHF. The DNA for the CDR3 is TGTGCCAGCCACCTTGACAGGGATTCACCCCTCCACTTT.